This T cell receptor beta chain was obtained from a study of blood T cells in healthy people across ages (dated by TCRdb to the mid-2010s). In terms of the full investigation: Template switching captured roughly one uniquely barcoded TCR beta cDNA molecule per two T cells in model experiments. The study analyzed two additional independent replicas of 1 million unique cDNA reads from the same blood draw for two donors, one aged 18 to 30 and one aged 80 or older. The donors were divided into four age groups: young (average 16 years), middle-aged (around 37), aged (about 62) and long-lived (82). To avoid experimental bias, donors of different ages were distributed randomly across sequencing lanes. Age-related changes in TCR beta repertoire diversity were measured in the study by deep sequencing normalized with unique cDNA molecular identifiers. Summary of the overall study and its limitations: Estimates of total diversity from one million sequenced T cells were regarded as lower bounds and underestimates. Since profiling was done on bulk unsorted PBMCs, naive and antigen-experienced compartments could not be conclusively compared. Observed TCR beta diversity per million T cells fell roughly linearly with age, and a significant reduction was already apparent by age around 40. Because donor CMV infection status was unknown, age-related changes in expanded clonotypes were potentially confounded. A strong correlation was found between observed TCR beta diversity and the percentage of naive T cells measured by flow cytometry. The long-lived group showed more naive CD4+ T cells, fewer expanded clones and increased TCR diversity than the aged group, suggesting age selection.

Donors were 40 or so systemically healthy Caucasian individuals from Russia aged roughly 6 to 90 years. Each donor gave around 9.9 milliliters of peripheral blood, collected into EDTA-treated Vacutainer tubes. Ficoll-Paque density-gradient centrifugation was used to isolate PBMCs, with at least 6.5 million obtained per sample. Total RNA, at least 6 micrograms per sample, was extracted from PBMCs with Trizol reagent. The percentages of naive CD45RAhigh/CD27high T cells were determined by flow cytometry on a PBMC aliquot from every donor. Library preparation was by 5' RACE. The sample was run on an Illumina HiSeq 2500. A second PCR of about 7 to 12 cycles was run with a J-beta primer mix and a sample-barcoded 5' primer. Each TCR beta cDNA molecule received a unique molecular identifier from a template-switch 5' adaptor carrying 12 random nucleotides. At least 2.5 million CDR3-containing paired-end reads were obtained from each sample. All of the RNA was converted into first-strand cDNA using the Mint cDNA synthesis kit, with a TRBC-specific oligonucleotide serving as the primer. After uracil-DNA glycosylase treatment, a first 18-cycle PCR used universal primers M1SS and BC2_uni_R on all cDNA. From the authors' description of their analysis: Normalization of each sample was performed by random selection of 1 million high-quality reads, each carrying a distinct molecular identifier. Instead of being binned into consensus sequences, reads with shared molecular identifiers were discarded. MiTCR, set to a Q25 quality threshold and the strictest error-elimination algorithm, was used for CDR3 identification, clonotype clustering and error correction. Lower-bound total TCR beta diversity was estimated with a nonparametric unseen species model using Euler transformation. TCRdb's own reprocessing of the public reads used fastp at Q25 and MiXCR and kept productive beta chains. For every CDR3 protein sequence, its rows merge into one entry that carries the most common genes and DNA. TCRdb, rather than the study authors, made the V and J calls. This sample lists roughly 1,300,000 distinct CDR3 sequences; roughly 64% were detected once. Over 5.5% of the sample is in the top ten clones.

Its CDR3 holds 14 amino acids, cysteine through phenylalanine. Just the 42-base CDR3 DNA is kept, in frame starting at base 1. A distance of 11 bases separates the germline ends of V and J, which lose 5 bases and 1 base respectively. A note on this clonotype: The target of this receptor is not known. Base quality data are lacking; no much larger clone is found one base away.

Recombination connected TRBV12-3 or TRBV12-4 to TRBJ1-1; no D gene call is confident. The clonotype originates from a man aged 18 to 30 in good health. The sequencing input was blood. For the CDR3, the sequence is CASSLLLQNTEAFF. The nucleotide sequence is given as TGTGCCAGCAGTCTCCTCCTCCAGAACACTGAAGCTTTCTTT.